This TCR beta chain stems from a study of blood T cell repertoires in COVID-19. The wider study: The samples span acute and convalescent COVID-19 from the United States, Italy and Spain. PBMCs, B-cell-depleted T cells, or T cells were the source of the cDNA or gDNA that made up the material.

The CDR3 extends over 12 amino acids. Deletions cut 7 bases from V and 7 bases from J, with 8 bases between. The authors' processing: Estimation of nucleated cell counts relied on the amplification of reference gene primers. Profiled with immunoSEQ multiplex PCR; TCRdb holds only in-frame clones, not every one. D and trimming were read from the DNA, whereas the V and J calls and clone size are those reported in that table. The table records about 200,000 clones, about 85% of them present only once. Sequencing was performed on peripheral blood. V usage is TRBV12-3 or TRBV12-4 and J usage is TRBJ1-6; possible D gene TRBD1, 6 bases. The clonotype comes from a man in his 60s with active or convalescent COVID-19. CDR3 sequence reads: CASTQGNSPLHF. CDR3 in DNA: TGTGCCAGCACTCAGGGGAATTCACCCCTCCACTTT.